The T cell receptor (beta chain) under discussion was sequenced for a study of CD8 T cells in Susac syndrome. RNA, at about 0.45 to 1 ug, was reverse transcribed with random hexamers. TCRdb re-called the immunoSEQ multiplex PCR reads with MiXCR, one entry per CDR3 protein. The sample contains roughly 150,000 distinct CDR3 sequences, nearly 97% of which appear only once. V gave up 2 bases and J gave up 6 bases; unmatched junction bases: 8. CDR3 size: 16 residues. CDR1 is LGHDT, CDR2 YNNKEL, per germline (reference sequence). The rearrangement uses TRBV3-1 and TRBJ2-2; 8 bases are shared with TRBD2. This receptor was obtained from a human donor with Susac syndrome. The sample consisted of CD4+ T cells from PBMCs. The CDR3 region has the DNA TGTGCCAGCAGCCAATACAGCGGGGGTACCCCCGGGGAGCTGTTTTTT. This codes for CASSQYSGGTPGELFF.